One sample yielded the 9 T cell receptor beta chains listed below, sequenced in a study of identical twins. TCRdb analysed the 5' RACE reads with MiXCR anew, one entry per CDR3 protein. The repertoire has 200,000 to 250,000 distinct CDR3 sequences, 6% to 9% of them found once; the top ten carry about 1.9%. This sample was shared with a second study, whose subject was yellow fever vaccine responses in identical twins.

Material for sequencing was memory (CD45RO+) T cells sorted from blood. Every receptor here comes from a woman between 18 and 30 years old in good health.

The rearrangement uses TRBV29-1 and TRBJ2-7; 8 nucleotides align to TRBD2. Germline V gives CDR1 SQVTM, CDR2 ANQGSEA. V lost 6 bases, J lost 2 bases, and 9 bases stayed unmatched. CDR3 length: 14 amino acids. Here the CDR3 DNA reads TGCAGCGTAGCCATAGCGGGACGGGCCTACGAGCAGTACTTC. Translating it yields CSVAIAGRAYEQYF.

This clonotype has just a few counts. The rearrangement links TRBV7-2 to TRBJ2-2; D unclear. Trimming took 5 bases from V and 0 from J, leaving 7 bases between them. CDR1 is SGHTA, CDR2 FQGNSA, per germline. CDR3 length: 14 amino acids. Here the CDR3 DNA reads TGTGCCAGCAGCCGACCACCGAACACCGGGGAGCTGTTTTTT. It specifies CASSRPPNTGELFF.

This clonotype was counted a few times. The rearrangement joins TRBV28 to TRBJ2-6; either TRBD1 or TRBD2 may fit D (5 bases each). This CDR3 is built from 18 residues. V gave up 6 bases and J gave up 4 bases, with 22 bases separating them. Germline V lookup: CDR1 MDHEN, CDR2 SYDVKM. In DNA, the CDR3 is TGTGCCAGCAGGATTATCCGGGACCAACGCCCCGGGGCCAACGTCCTGACTTTC. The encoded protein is CASRIIRDQRPGANVLTF.

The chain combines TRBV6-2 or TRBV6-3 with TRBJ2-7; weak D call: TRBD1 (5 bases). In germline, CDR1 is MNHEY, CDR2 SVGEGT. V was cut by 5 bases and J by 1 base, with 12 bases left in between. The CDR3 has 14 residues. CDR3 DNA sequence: TGTGCCAGCAGTCCCGCGGACATATCCTACGAGCAGTACTTC. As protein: CASSPADISYEQYF.

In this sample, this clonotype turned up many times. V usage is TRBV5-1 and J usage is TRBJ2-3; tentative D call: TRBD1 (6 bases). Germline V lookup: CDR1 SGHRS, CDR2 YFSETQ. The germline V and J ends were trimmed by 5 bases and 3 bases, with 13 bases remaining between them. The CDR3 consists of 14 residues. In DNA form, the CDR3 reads TGCGCCAGCAGTTTCGGACAGTCAACAGATACGCAGTATTTT. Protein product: CASSFGQSTDTQYF.

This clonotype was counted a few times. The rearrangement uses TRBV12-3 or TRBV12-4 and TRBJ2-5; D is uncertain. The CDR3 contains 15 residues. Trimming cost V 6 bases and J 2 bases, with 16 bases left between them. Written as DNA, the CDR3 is TGTGCCAGCAGCTCAGTCGGGCCAGGACAAGAGACCCAGTACTTC. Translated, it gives CASSSVGPGQETQYF.

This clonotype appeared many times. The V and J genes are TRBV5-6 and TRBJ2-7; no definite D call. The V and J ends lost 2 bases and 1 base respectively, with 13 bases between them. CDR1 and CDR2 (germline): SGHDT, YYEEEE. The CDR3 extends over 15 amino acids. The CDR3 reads CASSFRALGSYEQYF. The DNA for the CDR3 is TGTGCCAGCAGCTTTCGGGCATTAGGATCCTACGAGCAGTACTTC.

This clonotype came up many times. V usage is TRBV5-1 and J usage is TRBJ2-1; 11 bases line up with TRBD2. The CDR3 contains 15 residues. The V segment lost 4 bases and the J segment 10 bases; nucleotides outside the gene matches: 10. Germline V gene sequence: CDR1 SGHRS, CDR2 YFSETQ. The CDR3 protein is CASSPRLAGSHEQFF. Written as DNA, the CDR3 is TGCGCCAGCAGCCCCCGACTAGCGGGGTCCCACGAGCAGTTCTTC.

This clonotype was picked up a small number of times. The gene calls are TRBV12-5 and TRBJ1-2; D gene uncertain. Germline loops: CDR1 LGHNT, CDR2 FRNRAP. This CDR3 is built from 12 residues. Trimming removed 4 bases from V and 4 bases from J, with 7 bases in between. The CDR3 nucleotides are TGTGCTAGTGGTTCGGACGGCTATGGCTACACCTTC. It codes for CASGSDGYGYTF.